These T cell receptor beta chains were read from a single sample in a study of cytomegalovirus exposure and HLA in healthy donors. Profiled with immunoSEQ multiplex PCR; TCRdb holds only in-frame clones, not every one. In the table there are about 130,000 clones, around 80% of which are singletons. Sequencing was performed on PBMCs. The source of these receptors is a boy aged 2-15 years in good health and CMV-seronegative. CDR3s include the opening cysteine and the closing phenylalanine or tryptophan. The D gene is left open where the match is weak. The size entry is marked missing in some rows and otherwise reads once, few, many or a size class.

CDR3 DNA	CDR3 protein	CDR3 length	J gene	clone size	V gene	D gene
TGTGCCAGCAACCTAGGACAGGCAATTAACACTGAAGCTTTCTTT	CASNLGQAINTEAFF	15	TRBJ1-1	.	TRBV28	TRBD1
TGTGCCAGTAGTAGGGACAATCTCCCCATTGAAGCTTTCTTT	CASSRDNLPIEAFF	14	TRBJ1-1	.	TRBV19	.
TGTGCCAGTAGTATCGGCGGGATGTCTAATGAAAAACTGTTTTTT	CASSIGGMSNEKLFF	15	TRBJ1-4	once	TRBV19	.
TGTGCCAGCTTCGATGGGGCGCGATGGACAGATACGCAGTATTTT	CASFDGARWTDTQYF	15	TRBJ2-3	.	TRBV5-4	.
TGTGCCAGCAGCTTTGGGTTACTAGCGGGAGGGGCAGATACGCAGTATTTT	CASSFGLLAGGADTQYF	17	TRBJ2-3	.	TRBV5-6	TRBD2
TGTGCCACCACGCAGGGGAGATGGACTGAAGCTTTCTTT	CATTQGRWTEAFF	13	TRBJ1-1	once	TRBV19	.
TGTTCCAGCAGCTCGTTGACTAGCGGGAGCGGGAGTACGCAGTATTTT	CSSSSLTSGSGSTQYF	16	TRBJ2-3	.	TRBV7-9	TRBD2
TGTGCCAGCAGCTCGAGGGTTGGCACTGAAGCTTTCTTT	CASSSRVGTEAFF	13	TRBJ1-1	.	TRBV7-6	.
TGTGCCAGCAGTTTCAGGGGAATCAATCAGCCCCAGCATTTT	CASSFRGINQPQHF	14	TRBJ1-5	.	TRBV6-5	.
TGTGCCAGCAGTACGACAGGGGTAGCAAATTCACCCCTCCACTTT	CASSTTGVANSPLHF	15	TRBJ1-6	.	TRBV7-9	TRBD1
TGTGCCAGCAGCCCACACGGAGGGACAGGGCCCTATGGCTACACCTTC	CASSPHGGTGPYGYTF	16	TRBJ1-2	few	TRBV7-3	TRBD1
TGTGCCAGCAGTGAATTGGGCCGGGGAGGGGATGAAAAACTGTTTTTT	CASSELGRGGDEKLFF	16	TRBJ1-4	once	TRBV25-1	.
TGTGCCATCTGGGGGGGGGAATCCTACGAGCAGTACTTC	CAIWGGESYEQYF	13	TRBJ2-7	.	TRBV10-3	TRBD2
TGTGCCAGCAGTGATGGGGGCGGGGGGGCCGATGAGCAGTTCTTC	CASSDGGGGADEQFF	15	TRBJ2-1	.	TRBV6-4	TRBD2
TGCGCCAGCAGCCCCGTGGCAGCTAACTATGGCTACACCTTC	CASSPVAANYGYTF	14	TRBJ1-2	.	TRBV23-1	.
TGCAGCGTTACGGACAGCCAGAACTATGGCTACACCTTC	CSVTDSQNYGYTF	13	TRBJ1-2	few	TRBV29-1	.
TGTGCCAGCAGCTTGTTTAGGGGTACGAACACCGGGGAGCTGTTTTTT	CASSLFRGTNTGELFF	16	TRBJ2-2	.	TRBV5-8	.
TGTGCCAGCAGCACGGGGACAGATGGCTACACCTTC	CASSTGTDGYTF	12	TRBJ1-2	.	TRBV7-8	TRBD1
TGTGCCAGCAGCCGGGGGACAGGGGATCAGCCCCAGCATTTT	CASSRGTGDQPQHF	14	TRBJ1-5	.	TRBV14	TRBD1
TGTGCCAGCAGTGACGGAGGGTCTGGCTACACCTTC	CASSDGGSGYTF	12	TRBJ1-2	.	TRBV6-4	.
TGTGCCACCAGCAGAGATGCGGGAGGGAACAATGAGCAGTTCTTC	CATSRDAGGNNEQFF	15	TRBJ2-1	.	TRBV15	TRBD2
TGTGCCAGCTCATCGACTAGCTGGGGGTATGGGGAGCAGTTCTTC	CASSSTSWGYGEQFF	15	TRBJ2-1	.	TRBV18	TRBD2
TGTGCCAGCAGCTTAGCGCGGGGCGGACTAAGCTACGAGCAGTACTTC	CASSLARGGLSYEQYF	16	TRBJ2-7	.	TRBV7-8	.
TGCAGCGTTGCCTACACAGATACGCAGTATTTT	CSVAYTDTQYF	11	TRBJ2-3	.	TRBV29-1	.
TGTGCCAGTAGTAATTCCCAGTTGAACACTGAAGCTTTCTTT	CASSNSQLNTEAFF	14	TRBJ1-1	.	TRBV19	.
TGTGCCACCAGCACCAGACAGGGAACGAACACCGGGGAGCTGTTTTTT	CATSTRQGTNTGELFF	16	TRBJ2-2	.	TRBV15	TRBD1
TGTGCCTGCGCCGGGACAGGGAACTATGGCTACACCTTC	CACAGTGNYGYTF	13	TRBJ1-2	.	TRBV30	TRBD1
TGTGCCACCCGAGGGACAGGGGCTGGTGGCTACACCTTC	CATRGTGAGGYTF	13	TRBJ1-2	.	TRBV10-3	TRBD1
TGTGCCTCCAGCAGTGGGGGAGGCGAGCCTATGTACGAGCAGTACTTC	CASSSGGGEPMYEQYF	16	TRBJ2-7	.	TRBV9	.
TGTGCCAGTAGTATAGGTAGCCTGAACACTGAAGCTTTCTTT	CASSIGSLNTEAFF	14	TRBJ1-1	.	TRBV19	.
TGCAGCGTTGAGAGCGGTCCCTACGAGCAGTACTTC	CSVESGPYEQYF	12	TRBJ2-7	.	TRBV29-1	.